Listed here are 22 T cell receptor beta chains from one sample, sequenced in a study of CD8 T cells in Susac syndrome. Random-hexamer reverse transcription was applied to roughly 0.5 to 1 ug RNA. TCRdb redid the calling of the immunoSEQ multiplex PCR reads with MiXCR, one entry per CDR3 protein. Of about 150,000 distinct CDR3 sequences listed, approximately 96% are singletons. Sequenced input: CD8+ T cells from PBMCs. These receptors all stem from a human donor with multiple sclerosis.

The chain carries TRBV6-5 and TRBJ1-2, with D possibly matching TRBD1 (6 bases). V lost 0 bases and J 6 bases, leaving 11 bases between the germline ends. The V gene's germline CDR1 is MNHEY and CDR2 SVGAGI. This CDR3 region has 14 residues. CDR3 loop: CASSYSEGVNGYTF. The CDR3 DNA is TGTGCCAGCAGTTACTCAGAGGGGGTAAATGGCTACACCTTC.

Here the CDR3 reads CASSNEGQGSSPLHF. CDR3 bases: TGTGCCAGCAGTAACGAGGGACAGGGATCTTCACCCCTCCACTTT. The rearrangement links TRBV7-8 to TRBJ1-6, with 9 bases that match TRBD1. Germline CDR1 is SGHVS and CDR2 is FQNEAQ. The J segment lost 9 bases and the V segment lost 6 bases, leaving 9 bases of the junction unmatched. This CDR3 comprises 15 residues.

The chain employs TRBV29-1 and TRBJ2-7; D not certain. Trimming shortened V by 2 bases and J by 6 bases, and 11 bases separated the two germline ends. Germline CDR1 is SQVTM and CDR2 is ANQGSEA. This CDR3 is 12 amino acids long. The CDR3 protein is CSVEPVKGEQYF. The CDR3 DNA sequence: TGCAGCGTTGAACCCGTAAAGGGCGAGCAGTACTTC.

The chain is built from TRBV28 and TRBJ1-1; D remains ambiguous. V lost 5 bases to trimming and J lost 4 bases, with 14 bases between them. The CDR3 totals 14 residues. Germline V gene sequence: CDR1 MDHEN, CDR2 SYDVKM. CDR3 sequence: CASSADWPGTEAFF. CDR3 nucleotides: TGTGCCAGCAGTGCAGACTGGCCCGGCACTGAAGCTTTCTTT.

This rearrangement joins TRBV29-1 to TRBJ1-3, with TRBD1 identical over 10 bases. Germline CDR1 reads SQVTM; CDR2 reads ANQGSEA. With 7 bases clipped from V and 1 base from J, the junction kept 7 bases outside the gene matches. CDR3 size: 15 residues. CDR3 sequence: CSGWTGGKSGNTIYF. The DNA for the CDR3 is TGCAGCGGGTGGACAGGGGGAAAATCTGGAAACACCATATATTTT.

The chain recombines TRBV11-2 with TRBJ1-1; no definite D call. The ends were cut back, 5 bases at V and 1 base at J, with 8 bases in the middle. The CDR3 covers 13 residues. Germline CDR1 is SGHAT and CDR2 is FQNNGV. CDR3 region: CASSEFQNTEAFF. CDR3 nucleotides: TGTGCCAGCAGCGAGTTCCAGAACACTGAAGCTTTCTTT. Full variable domain (missing parts from reference TRBV11-2 and TRBJ1-1): EAGVAQSPRYKIIEKRQSVAFWCNPISGHATLYWYQQILGQGPKLLIQFQNNGVVDDSQLPKDRFSAERLKGVDSTLKIQPAKLEDSAVYLCASSEFQNTEAFFGQGTRLTVV.

The chain links TRBV29-1 to TRBJ2-1, with 8 bases fitting TRBD2. J lost 7 bases, V lost 5 bases, and 10 bases had no gene match. Germline assignment: CDR1 SQVTM and CDR2 ANQGSEA. This CDR3 contains 14 residues. CDR3 residues: CSVFAGGPRNEQFF. CDR3 in DNA: TGCAGCGTTTTCGCGGGGGGCCCGAGAAATGAGCAGTTCTTC.

The V gene is TRBV20-1, the J gene TRBJ2-3; D perhaps matches TRBD2 (6 bases). Trimming removed 5 bases from V and 0 bases from J, with 15 bases in between. The CDR3 has 15 amino acids. CDR1 and CDR2 (germline): DFQATT, SNEGSKA (reference sequence). CDR3 in DNA: TGCAGTGCTGCGACTAGGTCCACTAGCACAGATACGCAGTATTTT. Amino acid sequence: CSAATRSTSTDTQYF.

The chain has TRBV12-3 or TRBV12-4 and TRBJ1-2, with D hard to call. The CDR3 length is 14 residues. The V gene lost 1 base and the J gene lost 1 base, with 7 bases spanning the gap. The CDR3 reads CASSLGDINYGYTF. Written as DNA, the CDR3 is TGTGCCAGCAGTTTAGGAGACATTAACTATGGCTACACCTTC.

The genes are TRBV27 and TRBJ2-7; tentatively, D is TRBD2 (6 bases). Germline CDR1 reads MNHEY; CDR2 reads SMNVEV (reference sequence). Trimming removed 3 bases from V and 1 base from J, with 10 bases in between. This CDR3 comprises 14 residues. The CDR3 nucleotides are TGTGCCAGCAGTTTTGGGGGAGGTTCCTACGAGCAGTACTTC. As protein: CASSFGGGSYEQYF.

The chain couples TRBV25-1 to TRBJ1-2; TRBD1 aligns across 7 bases. Germline V gene lookup returns CDR1 MGHDK and CDR2 SYGVNS. The CDR3 has 14 residues. V gave up 3 bases and J gave up 8 bases; unmatched junction bases: 9. The CDR3 reads CASSDRGTHRGYTF. The CDR3 nucleotides are TGTGCCAGCAGTGACAGGGGGACCCACCGAGGCTACACCTTC.

V is TRBV9 and J is TRBJ1-1; TRBD1 matches at 11 bases. Trimming cost V 5 bases and J 6 bases; bases outside gene matches: 3. The CDR3 sequence is 13 residues long. CDR1 is SGDLS, CDR2 YYNGEE, per germline. The CDR3 loop reads CASRPGQGAEAFF. The CDR3 nucleotides are TGTGCCAGCAGGCCGGGACAGGGGGCTGAAGCTTTCTTT.

The chain employs TRBV14 and TRBJ2-5, with D perhaps matching TRBD1 (6 bases). CDR3 length: 13 residues. Germline loops: CDR1 SGHDN, CDR2 FVKESK. Trimming cost V 3 bases and J 3 bases, with 8 bases left between them. This chain's CDR3 is CASSHRTEETQYF. The CDR3 nucleotides read TGTGCCAGCAGCCATAGGACAGAAGAGACCCAGTACTTC.

The chain carries TRBV29-1 and TRBJ1-2, with a possible D match to TRBD1 (5 bases). Germline lookup yields CDR1 SQVTM and CDR2 ANQGSEA. The CDR3 is made up of 12 amino acids. V was pared by 3 bases and J by 6 bases, with 11 bases between. The CDR3 reads CSVDRGINGYTF. CDR3 nucleotides: TGCAGCGTTGATCGGGGGATTAATGGCTACACCTTC.

This clonotype was picked up one time. This chain links TRBV2 with TRBJ1-2; TRBD1 might be the D (6 bases). The germline V gene has CDR1 SNHLY and CDR2 FYNNEI. The CDR3 consists of 12 residues. Between the trimmed V and J ends, which lost 10 bases and 7 bases, there was a span of 16 bases. The CDR3 DNA reads as TGTGCCAACACCCGGACAGATCCTGGCTACACCTTC. It is translated as CANTRTDPGYTF.

The gene calls are TRBV7-3 and TRBJ2-7, with 7 bases fitting TRBD1. Germline-derived CDR1 and CDR2 are SGHTA and FQGTGA. Trimming removed 2 bases from V and 2 bases from J; junction bases left unmatched: 6. This CDR3 comprises 15 residues. This CDR3 is CASSLSGGTAYEQYF. Written as DNA, the CDR3 is TGTGCCAGCAGCTTATCGGGTGGGACAGCCTACGAGCAGTACTTC.

The chain carries TRBV5-4 and TRBJ2-3; 9 nucleotides line up with TRBD1. CDR1 is SGHNT and CDR2 is YYREEE in the germline V gene (reference sequence). The CDR3 runs 16 residues. The V segment lost 4 bases and the J segment 6 bases; nucleotides outside the gene matches: 12. CDR3 sequence: CASSRGQGGDLDTQYF. CDR3 bases: TGTGCCAGCAGCCGGGGACAGGGAGGGGATTTGGATACGCAGTATTTT.

V gene TRBV13 combines with J gene TRBJ2-2, with 8 bases fitting TRBD1. V trimming: 0 bases; J trimming: 6 bases; junction bases outside the gene matches: 6. Per the germline V gene, CDR1 is PRHDT and CDR2 is FYEKMQ (reference sequence). CDR3 length: 16 amino acids. CDR3 loop: CASSLGQGAIAGELFF. In DNA, the CDR3 is TGTGCCAGCAGCTTAGGCCAGGGGGCTATCGCCGGGGAGCTGTTTTTT.

The rearrangement links TRBV4-1 to TRBJ2-3; 9 nucleotides agree with TRBD2. CDR3 length: 17 amino acids. Trimming cost V 0 bases and J 5 bases; bases outside gene matches: 9. Germline CDR1 and CDR2: MGHRA and YSYEKL. The CDR3 spells CASSQDPPSGEGDTQYF. Written as DNA, the CDR3 is TGCGCCAGCAGCCAAGACCCCCCTAGCGGGGAAGGAGATACGCAGTATTTT.

V is TRBV7-9 and J is TRBJ2-6; 9 bases map to TRBD1. V gave up 5 bases and J gave up 0 bases; unmatched junction bases: 5. The CDR3 spans 17 residues. The V gene's germline CDR1 is SEHNR and CDR2 FQNEAQ (reference sequence). The CDR3 region is CASSGGTGYSGANVLTF. DNA of the CDR3: TGTGCCAGCAGCGGAGGGACAGGGTACTCTGGGGCCAACGTCCTGACTTTC.

This clonotype showed up just once. V gene TRBV11-2 combines with J gene TRBJ1-2; D ambiguous. The germline gives CDR1 SGHAT, CDR2 FQNNGV. The V and J ends lost 5 bases and 0 bases respectively, with 10 bases between them. There are 14 residues in the CDR3. The CDR3 DNA is TGTGCCAGCAGCCAGACCAAAGCTAACTATGGCTACACCTTC. It is translated as CASSQTKANYGYTF. Drawing the rest from reference TRBV11-2 and TRBJ1-2, the complete variable domain is EAGVAQSPRYKIIEKRQSVAFWCNPISGHATLYWYQQILGQGPKLLIQFQNNGVVDDSQLPKDRFSAERLKGVDSTLKIQPAKLEDSAVYLCASSQTKANYGYTFGSGTRLTVV.

The rearrangement uses TRBV7-9 and TRBJ2-1; D uncertain. This CDR3 region has 15 residues. The V end was cut by 1 base, the J end by 2 bases, with 9 bases between. In germline, CDR1 is SEHNR, CDR2 FQNEAQ (reference sequence). CDR3 residues: CASSLEAQPYNEQFF. For the CDR3, the DNA is TGTGCCAGCAGCTTAGAAGCACAGCCCTACAATGAGCAGTTCTTC.